Listed below are T cell receptor beta chains from one sample, sequenced in a study of cytomegalovirus exposure and HLA in healthy donors. Assay used: immunoSEQ multiplex PCR; TCRdb lists only in-frame clones, some missing. The repertoire has approximately 110,000 clones, around 86% of them found once; the top ten carry roughly 2%. The sequenced material came from PBMCs. The receptor source for this set is a woman aged 25 to 39 in good health and CMV-seronegative. The CDR3 runs from the conserved cysteine through the conserved F or W. The order of the fields is clone size, V gene, D gene, J gene, CDR3 DNA, CDR3 protein. A D gene is named only where the DNA matches it firmly. Some rows have no size entry. The others give once, few or many, or a class for an expanded clone.

>NA|TRBV27|NA|TRBJ2-2
TGTGCCAGCAGTTTCGGGTCAGGTCCTGGTTCGGGGACCGGGGAGCTGTTTTTT
CASSFGSGPGSGTGELFF
>NA|TRBV7-9|TRBD2|TRBJ2-3
TGTGCCAGCAGCTTATTCGGGCCCTTAGGTAGCGGGAGCACAGATACGCAGTATTTT
CASSLFGPLGSGSTDTQYF
>NA|TRBV5-5|NA|TRBJ2-5
TGTGCCAGCACCTTAACAGGGTCTGGAGAGACCCAGTACTTC
CASTLTGSGETQYF
>NA|TRBV29-1|TRBD1|TRBJ2-1
TGCAGCGTTGAAGCTGCCGGACAGGGGACGGTTGAGCAGTTCTTC
CSVEAAGQGTVEQFF
>few|TRBV2|NA|TRBJ2-3
TGTGCCAGCAGTGAACCGGGGACGCAGTATTTT
CASSEPGTQYF
>NA|TRBV28|TRBD1|TRBJ1-5
TGTGCCAGCAGTCTAGGACAGGGGTTGCAGCCCCAGCATTTT
CASSLGQGLQPQHF
>NA|TRBV5-1|TRBD1|TRBJ2-6
TGCGCCAGCTCGACCAATTCCGGGACAGGTGGGTCCGGGGCCAACGTCCTGACTTTC
CASSTNSGTGGSGANVLTF
>NA|TRBV5-1|TRBD2|TRBJ2-2
TGCGCCAGCAGCTTCCCTCTCGCGGGAGTAGCCGGGGAGCTGTTTTTT
CASSFPLAGVAGELFF
>NA|TRBV5-3|NA|TRBJ1-4
TGTGCCAGAAGAGACGGGGTTGAGACACTGTTTTTT
CARRDGVETLFF
>NA|TRBV5-1|TRBD2|TRBJ2-7
TGCGCCAGCAGACCAACTAGCGGATCCTACGAGCAGTACTTC
CASRPTSGSYEQYF
>NA|TRBV13|TRBD2|TRBJ2-7
TGTGCCAGCAGCTTTCGGACTAGCAGTTACGAGCAGTACTTC
CASSFRTSSYEQYF
>NA|TRBV4-1|NA|TRBJ2-5
TGCGCCAGCAGCCAGACTAGGAGAGAGACCCAGTACTTC
CASSQTRRETQYF
>NA|TRBV4-3|NA|TRBJ2-1
TGCGCCAGCAGCCAAGAAGCGGCCTCCTACAATGAGCAGTTCTTC
CASSQEAASYNEQFF
>NA|TRBV5-4|NA|TRBJ2-2
TGTGCCAGCAGCTTCCTTTTCACCGGGGAGCTGTTTTTT
CASSFLFTGELFF
>NA|TRBV6-5|NA|TRBJ2-7
TGTGCCAGCAGTTCCCAGGGGGGCACCGACTACGAGCAGTACTTC
CASSSQGGTDYEQYF
>once|TRBV25-1|TRBD2|TRBJ2-3
TGTGCCAGTTCGAGCGGGAGGGCCGGAGATACGCAGTATTTT
CASSSGRAGDTQYF
>NA|TRBV30|TRBD2|TRBJ2-2
TGTGCCTGGACGGGACTAGCGGGAGTTGGCGGGGAGCTGTTTTTT
CAWTGLAGVGGELFF
>NA|TRBV7-3|NA|TRBJ1-1
TGTGCCAGCAAGGAGGGGATGAACACTGAAGCTTTCTTT
CASKEGMNTEAFF
>NA|TRBV29-1|TRBD1|TRBJ2-7
TGCAGCGCCGGGACAGGGATACACGAGCAGTACTTC
CSAGTGIHEQYF
>NA|TRBV7-2|TRBD2|TRBJ2-7
TGTGCCAGCAGCTTAAGAAGCGGGGCATCATACGAGCAGTACTTC
CASSLRSGASYEQYF
>NA|TRBV2|NA|TRBJ1-5
TGTGCCAGCAGTGTAGATAGCAATCAGCCCCAGCATTTT
CASSVDSNQPQHF
>NA|TRBV18|NA|TRBJ2-5
TGTGCCAGCTCACCGAACAGGGAAGGGGAGCAGTACTTC
CASSPNREGEQYF
>once|TRBV6-5|TRBD2|TRBJ2-1
TGTGCCAGCAGTTCTAGCGGGAGGCCTCGTAATGAGCAGTTCTTC
CASSSSGRPRNEQFF
>NA|TRBV5-8|TRBD1|TRBJ1-2
TGTGCCAGCAGACGACAGGGGGCGTTAAGTAATGGCTACACCTTC
CASRRQGALSNGYTF
>NA|TRBV5-1|TRBD1|TRBJ2-1
TGCGCCAGCAGCTTGGAACAGGGGACAAAGTATGAGCAGTTCTTC
CASSLEQGTKYEQFF
>once|TRBV7-8|NA|TRBJ2-7
TGTGCCAGCAGCGCCAAGACTAGGTCCTACGAGCAGTACTTC
CASSAKTRSYEQYF
>NA|TRBV7-2|TRBD1|TRBJ2-7
TGTGCCAGCAGCTTAGTCGGGCAGGGGGCTTACGAGCAGTACTTC
CASSLVGQGAYEQYF
>NA|TRBV5-1|NA|TRBJ1-1
TGCGCCAGCAGCTTGGAGGGGTCGAACACTGAAGCTTTCTTT
CASSLEGSNTEAFF
>NA|TRBV14|NA|TRBJ2-2
TGTGCCAGCAGCCAACTCCGGGTTTCGAACACCGGGGAGCTGTTTTTT
CASSQLRVSNTGELFF
>NA|TRBV11-3|NA|TRBJ2-3
TGTGCCAGCAGCTTAGCGAGGTCCACAGATACGCAGTATTTT
CASSLARSTDTQYF
>NA|TRBV29-1|NA|TRBJ2-6
TGCAGCGTTGGGTCACAGGTTGGGGCCAACGTCCTGACTTTC
CSVGSQVGANVLTF
>once|TRBV7-8|NA|TRBJ2-7
TGTGCCAGCAGCTTAGACGGGCTAGCCACCACATACGAGCAGTACTTC
CASSLDGLATTYEQYF
>NA|TRBV28|NA|TRBJ2-7
TGTGCCAGCAGCCCCACGGTAGGGAGGCCCGTCTTC
CASSPTVGRPVF
>NA|TRBV5-8|NA|TRBJ2-3
TGTGCCAGCAGCTGGCGACTGTTTTATCGGGACACAGATACGCAGTATTTT
CASSWRLFYRDTDTQYF
>NA|TRBV7-9|TRBD1|TRBJ2-3
TGTGCCAGCGAGGGACAGAACACAGATACGCAGTATTTT
CASEGQNTDTQYF
>few|TRBV5-5|TRBD1|TRBJ2-7
TGTGCCAGCAGCTTGGCCGGGACAGGGAGGGCGGAAGAGCAGTACTTC
CASSLAGTGRAEEQYF
>NA|TRBV5-1|NA|TRBJ1-4
TGCGCCAGCAGCTTGGTCACATCTAATGAAAAACTGTTTTTT
CASSLVTSNEKLFF
>NA|TRBV4-1|NA|TRBJ1-1
TGCGCCAGCAGCCCCGTCGGCACTGAAGCTTTCTTT
CASSPVGTEAFF
>NA|TRBV7-3|TRBD2|TRBJ2-3
TGTGCCAGCAGCTCGCCCGGGACTAGCGCAGATACGCAGTATTTT
CASSSPGTSADTQYF
>NA|TRBV27|TRBD1|TRBJ2-2
TGTGCCAGCACCGTAAGGACAGGGGACCTTTTCGGGGAGCTGTTTTTT
CASTVRTGDLFGELFF
>few|TRBV6-5|NA|TRBJ2-7
TGTGCCAGCAGTTACTCGGTCCGGGAAAAAGTAAAGCAGTACTTC
CASSYSVREKVKQYF
>NA|TRBV27|TRBD2|TRBJ2-7
TGTGCCAGCAGTCCCCACCGCCCACTAGCGGATAAATACATGACTTACGAGCAGTACTTC
CASSPHRPLADKYMTYEQYF
>NA|TRBV30|NA|TRBJ2-1
TGTGCCTGGGGGGCGGGGCTAGCTACCTACAATGAGCAGTTCTTC
CAWGAGLATYNEQFF
>NA|TRBV5-1|TRBD2|TRBJ2-1
TGCGCCAGCAGTTCCCTAGCGGCAGAGTTCAATGAGCAGTTCTTC
CASSSLAAEFNEQFF
>NA|TRBV5-1|NA|TRBJ2-2
TGCGCCAGCAGCTTGCCTAGCGATCCCGGGGAGCTGTTTTTT
CASSLPSDPGELFF
>NA|TRBV15|NA|TRBJ2-1
TGTGCCACCAGCAGAGTTACAAGCTCCTACAATGAGCAGTTCTTC
CATSRVTSSYNEQFF
>NA|TRBV6-1|TRBD2|TRBJ2-7
TGTGCCAGCAGCCTACTAGCGGGGGGCGTCGGGCAGTACTTC
CASSLLAGGVGQYF
>NA|TRBV10-3|TRBD1|TRBJ1-1
TGTGCCATCCAACAGGGACAGTCGAACACTGAAGCTTTCTTT
CAIQQGQSNTEAFF